These 6 T cell receptor beta chains were all obtained from the same sample, sequenced in a study of Graves' ophthalmopathy and Graves' hyperthyroidism. The authors amplified TCR beta CDR3 regions, and they did so from RNA transcripts for repertoire sequencing. The workflow started with a first-round RT-PCR run with HTBI primers and then moved on to a second-round multiplex PCR. TCRdb re-analysed the multiplex PCR reads in MiXCR, keeping a single row per CDR3 protein. Of under 400,000 distinct CDR3 sequences listed, 17% were seen once; the top ten hold 12%. What was sequenced was peripheral blood. The receptors come from an adult man with Graves' ophthalmopathy.

The table lists this clonotype with a few counts. The chain employs TRBV20-1 and TRBJ1-1, with D tentatively TRBD1 (6 bases). From germline, CDR1 is DFQATT and CDR2 SNEGSKA (reference sequence). V lost 3 bases and J lost 11, with 16 bases in between. The CDR3 is made up of 12 amino acids. In nucleotides, the CDR3 is TGCAGTGCTAGCTGGACAGATATCGGCGCTTTCTTT. This encodes CSASWTDIGAFF.

This clonotype showed up many times. The chain joins TRBV11-2 to TRBJ2-7; no definite D call. The CDR3 length is 13 residues. The germline V and J ends were trimmed by 0 bases and 7 bases, with 10 bases remaining between them. Germline V gene sequence: CDR1 SGHAT, CDR2 FQNNGV. For the CDR3, the DNA is TGTGCCAGCAGCTTAGATCGCTTGAGGGAGCAGTACTTC. Protein: CASSLDRLREQYF.

This clonotype was observed at least ten times. V and J are TRBV6-5 and TRBJ2-5; D is possibly TRBD1 (5 bases). The CDR3 has 14 amino acids. Trimming shortened V by 7 bases and J by 0 bases, and 12 bases separated the two germline ends. CDR1 MNHEY and CDR2 SVGAGI come from the germline V gene. In DNA form, the CDR3 reads TGTGCCAGCATTCCGACAGCCTACCAAGAGACCCAGTACTTC. Protein: CASIPTAYQETQYF.

The chain uses TRBV12-3 or TRBV12-4 and TRBJ2-3; tentative D call: TRBD2 (6 bases). V shed 3 bases and J shed 5 bases, with 18 bases lying between them. The CDR3 is 16 residues long. CDR3 loop: CASSFWVGREGDTQYF. The CDR3 region has the DNA TGTGCCAGCAGTTTCTGGGTCGGGCGGGAAGGAGATACGCAGTATTTT.

This clonotype was detected many times. In DNA form, the CDR3 reads TGTGCCAGCAGCGTAGGCCAGCTCCCCCTTTATGGCTACACCTTC. Residues: CASSVGQLPLYGYTF. The chain joins TRBV9 to TRBJ1-2, with no clear D. From germline, CDR1 is SGDLS and CDR2 YYNGEE. The ends were cut back, 0 bases at V and 5 bases at J, with 14 bases in the middle. The CDR3 covers 15 residues.

This clonotype was counted ten times or more. Relative to the germline gene, one junction end is altered; a read error may explain this. The rearrangement uses TRBV12-3 or TRBV12-4 and TRBJ2-7; the D gene is possibly TRBD1 (5 bases). This CDR3 spans 14 amino acids. CDR3 in amino acids: CAGSLFQGSYEQYF. CDR3 sequence (DNA): TGTGCCGGCAGTTTATTTCAGGGAAGCTACGAGCAGTACTTC.